This T cell receptor beta chain came from a study of vaccination and CD4 T cells after COVID-19. Study background: The authors gave control cultures a CEFX pool, an HIV-1 Nef pool, or no peptide. Overall study findings and caveats: In convalescent patients, 304 of 307 vaccine-specific clones were mono-reactive for SARS-CoV-2 spike.

Treatment given: roughly nine-day PBMC culture with coronavirus spike peptide pools or control peptides (ViraFEST assay). Sequenced with the Oncomine TCR Beta short-read assay was DNA taken from cultured CD4+ T cells. TCRdb processed the PCR reads anew with MiXCR; each CDR3 protein has one entry. The sample records approximately 8,200 distinct CDR3 sequences, about 59% being singletons. About this clonotype itself: Its antigen is currently unknown.

Specimen: CD4+ T cells from blood, cultured in vitro. This receptor was identified in a human donor who had recovered from COVID-19.

CDR3 in amino acids: CASSRLVDSYEQYF. Written as DNA, the CDR3 is TGTGCCAGCAGTAGACTCGTAGATTCCTACGAGCAGTACTTC. This rearrangement joins TRBV6-1 to TRBJ2-7; D not resolved. The ends were cut back, 5 bases at V and 1 base at J, with 12 bases in the middle. Germline V gene lookup returns CDR1 MNHNS and CDR2 SASEGT. This CDR3 spans 14 amino acids.